These 23 T cell receptor beta chains came from one sample sequenced in a study of cytomegalovirus exposure and HLA in healthy donors. Use of 60 Vbeta and 13 Jbeta primers characterized the PCR. Method: immunoSEQ multiplex PCR; TCRdb's copy keeps in-frame clones and lacks some. Here the sample spans around 160,000 clones, approximately 85% being singletons. Sequenced: PBMCs. The receptors stem from a man aged 18-30 years in good health and CMV-seropositive.

The rearrangement joins TRBV30 to TRBJ1-2, with D maybe TRBD1 (6 bases). The CDR3 loop spans 13 amino acids. Deletions cut 3 bases from V and 2 bases from J, with 10 bases between. Germline lookup yields CDR1 GTSNPN and CDR2 SVGIG (reference sequence). As DNA, the CDR3 is TGTGCCTGGAGCCTACAGGGAAACTATGGCTACACCTTC. Amino acids: CAWSLQGNYGYTF. Based on the CDR3 plus reference TRBV30 and TRBJ1-2, the full variable domain is SQTIHQWPATLVQPVGSPLSLECTVEGTSNPNLYWYRQAAGRGLQLLFYSVGIGQISSEVPQNLSASRPQDRQFILSSKKLLLSDSGFYLCAWSLQGNYGYTFGSGTRLTVV.

This chain connects TRBV11-3 to TRBJ2-7; 9 bases agree with TRBD1. The germline gives CDR1 SGHNT, CDR2 YENEEA. This CDR3 region has 15 residues. The junction had 5 bases not matched to a gene; V was cut back by 1 base and J by 4 bases. The CDR3 protein is CASSLGSTGGYEQYF. The CDR3 DNA reads TGTGCCAGCAGCTTAGGATCGACAGGGGGATACGAGCAGTACTTC.

The chain combines TRBV2 with TRBJ1-6, with D possibly matching TRBD1 (5 bases). CDR1 and CDR2 (germline): SNHLY, FYNNEI. V lost 4 bases and J lost 13, with 14 bases in between. There are 13 residues in the CDR3. As DNA, the CDR3 is TGTGCCAGCAGTGGGGGGGAGGTTTCTCCCCTCCACTTT. Protein sequence: CASSGGEVSPLHF.

The gene calls are TRBV7-9 and TRBJ1-1; D remains unclear. The V end lost 5 bases, the J end lost 0 bases, and 16 bases lay between the germline ends. Germline V lookup: CDR1 SEHNR, CDR2 FQNEAQ (reference sequence). CDR3 size: 16 residues. The DNA for the CDR3 is TGTGCCAGCAGCCCCCTCGTCAGCGCCATGAACACTGAAGCTTTCTTT. It yields the protein CASSPLVSAMNTEAFF. Using reference TRBV7-9 and TRBJ1-1 for the parts outside the CDR3, the full variable domain is DTGVSQNPRHKITKRGQNVTFRCDPISEHNRLYWYRQTLGQGPEFLTYFQNEAQLEKSRLLSDRFSAERPKGSFSTLEIQRTEQGDSAMYLCASSPLVSAMNTEAFFGQGTRLTVV.

The rearrangement links TRBV28 to TRBJ2-1; 10 nucleotides match TRBD1. Germline assignment: CDR1 MDHEN and CDR2 SYDVKM. This CDR3 region has 16 residues. The ends lost 5 bases at V and 9 bases at J; junction bases unmatched: 13. In nucleotides, the CDR3 is TGTGCCAGCAGTCGCCAAAGGGACAGGGGATTTAGTGAGCAGTTCTTC. Translated: CASSRQRDRGFSEQFF.

This sequence joins TRBV10-3 and TRBJ2-7, with 10 positions matching TRBD1. V dropped 4 bases and J dropped 2; count of bases not matched to a gene: 8. Germline lookup yields CDR1 ENHRY and CDR2 SYGVKD. This CDR3 region has 16 residues. This CDR3 reads CAISGGDRGNAYEQYF. For the CDR3, the DNA is TGTGCCATCAGTGGTGGGGACAGGGGTAATGCCTACGAGCAGTACTTC.

This chain joins TRBV11-2 and TRBJ1-3; 7 bases are a match to TRBD1. Germline assignment: CDR1 SGHAT and CDR2 FQNNGV. This CDR3 contains 17 residues. V lost 5 bases and J lost 0; bases outside the gene matches: 10. CDR3 nucleotide sequence: TGTGCCAGCAGCCTATGGACAGGAGACCCCTCTGGAAACACCATATATTTT. It codes for CASSLWTGDPSGNTIYF.

CDR3 loop: CASGPGLAGQETQYF. The CDR3 DNA sequence: TGTGCTAGTGGCCCGGGACTAGCGGGACAAGAGACCCAGTACTTC. The chain employs TRBV12-5 and TRBJ2-5; TRBD2 matches 13 bases. The germline gives CDR1 LGHNT, CDR2 FRNRAP. This CDR3 spans 15 amino acids. Germline trimming cut 6 bases from V and 2 bases from J; bases unmatched to any gene: 3.

The CDR3 region has the DNA TGTGCCAGCAGTGAGAGACAGGGGTCCCACAATGAGCAGTTCTTC. Protein: CASSERQGSHNEQFF. This chain uses TRBV6-4 with TRBJ2-1, with 8 bases matching TRBD1. Looked up from germline, CDR1 is MRHNA and CDR2 is SNTAGT. The CDR3 has 15 residues. Trimming at V came to 3 bases and at J to 5 bases, leaving 6 bases not matched to a gene.

The rearrangement links TRBV7-9 to TRBJ1-1; D may be TRBD1 (5 bases). This CDR3 contains 12 residues. Germline V gene lookup returns CDR1 SEHNR and CDR2 FQNEAQ (reference sequence). The V gene lost 5 bases and the J gene lost 6 bases, with 10 bases spanning the gap. CDR3 in DNA: TGTGCCAGCAGCGACGGGGGGGCTGAAGCTTTCTTT. Translated, it gives CASSDGGAEAFF.

This clone has only one observation. The gene calls are TRBV5-5 and TRBJ1-2; tentatively, D is TRBD1 (6 bases). CDR1 is SGHKS, CDR2 YYEKEE, per germline (reference sequence). CDR3 length: 15 amino acids. Trimming pared 4 bases from V and 5 bases from J, leaving 18 bases between. CDR3 amino acids: CASSAGLGRGYGYTF. The DNA of the CDR3 is TGTGCCAGCAGCGCCGGTTTAGGCAGGGGTTATGGCTACACCTTC.

The chain recombines TRBV2 with TRBJ1-2; 7 nucleotides align to TRBD1. The germline CDR1 and CDR2 sequences are SNHLY and FYNNEI. V was clipped by 2 bases and J by 11 bases; unmatched bases: 14. The CDR3 spans 15 residues. The DNA for the CDR3 is TGTGCCAGCAGTGAATTGGCAGGGGGTGGGATGGTGTACACCTTC. Protein product: CASSELAGGGMVYTF.

The rearrangement uses TRBV29-1 and TRBJ1-4; possible D gene TRBD1, 5 bases. Germline assignment: CDR1 SQVTM and CDR2 ANQGSEA. CDR3 length: 14 amino acids. V was pared by 6 bases and J by 6 bases, with 17 bases between. CDR3 sequence: CSVFSGGDDEKLFF. CDR3 nucleotides: TGCAGCGTGTTTAGTGGAGGGGATGATGAAAAACTGTTTTTT.

This rearrangement joins TRBV7-2 to TRBJ2-4; no reliable D call. CDR1 is SGHTA and CDR2 is FQGNSA in the germline V gene. The CDR3 has 17 residues. Trimming pared 3 bases from V and 4 bases from J, leaving 19 bases between. For the CDR3, the DNA is TGTGCCAGCAGCTTCGGTGGTTCGTCTGGGCCGAAAAACATTCAGTACTTC. The encoded protein is CASSFGGSSGPKNIQYF. Full variable domain (outside the CDR3, taken from reference TRBV7-2 and TRBJ2-4): GAGVSQSPSNKVTEKGKDVELRCDPISGHTALYWYRQSLGQGLEFLIYFQGNSAPDKSGLPSDRFSAERTGGSVSTLTIQRTQQEDSAVYLCASSFGGSSGPKNIQYFGAGTRLSVL.

The chain employs TRBV27 and TRBJ2-1; maybe TRBD2 (7 bases). The germline V gene has CDR1 MNHEY and CDR2 SMNVEV (reference sequence). This CDR3 spans 14 amino acids. Trimming left V 11 bases short and J 5 bases short, with 19 bases between. Here the CDR3 DNA reads TGTGCCGTGGCGAGCGGGACACTTAACAATGAGCAGTTCTTC. Translated: CAVASGTLNNEQFF.

The chain couples TRBV7-9 to TRBJ2-1; D perhaps matches TRBD2 (6 bases). Germline V CDR1 and CDR2: SEHNR, FQNEAQ (reference sequence). V was cut by 3 bases and J by 5 bases, with 11 bases left in between. CDR3 length equals 14 residues. This chain's CDR3 is CASSFKSGDNEQFF. The CDR3 coding sequence is TGTGCCAGCAGCTTCAAATCGGGGGACAATGAGCAGTTCTTC.

The count of this clone is one. The V call is TRBV11-2, the J call TRBJ2-5, with D unresolved. The CDR3 extends over 13 amino acids. The germline V and J ends were trimmed by 2 bases and 5 bases, with 9 bases remaining between them. Looked up from germline, CDR1 is SGHAT and CDR2 is FQNNGV. CDR3 sequence: CASSLNLGETQYF. The CDR3 coding sequence is TGTGCCAGCAGCTTAAATCTGGGCGAGACCCAGTACTTC.

The chain couples TRBV25-1 to TRBJ2-7; D is ambiguous. Per the germline V gene, CDR1 is MGHDK and CDR2 is SYGVNS. V shed 8 bases and J shed 0 bases, with 2 bases lying between them. The CDR3 covers 10 residues. The DNA for the CDR3 is TGTGCCAGCCTCTCCTACGAGCAGTACTTC. Protein: CASLSYEQYF.

This chain joins TRBV5-1 and TRBJ1-3, with 10 bases matching TRBD1. Germline CDR1 SGHRS, CDR2 YFSETQ. This CDR3 contains 15 residues. V lost 3 bases to trimming and J lost 0 bases; unmatched junction nucleotides: 0. CDR3 sequence: CASSWTGGSGNTIYF. CDR3 bases: TGCGCCAGCAGCTGGACAGGGGGCTCTGGAAACACCATATATTTT.

The rearrangement uses TRBV19 and TRBJ1-2; 9 bases are shared with TRBD1. V shed 3 bases, J shed 6 bases, and the junction held 11 bases outside the gene matches. The CDR3 is made up of 16 amino acids. Germline lookup yields CDR1 LNHDA and CDR2 SQIVND (reference sequence). Here the CDR3 reads CASSITGQGLVNGYTF. DNA for the CDR3: TGTGCCAGTAGTATCACGGGACAGGGACTGGTGAATGGCTACACCTTC.

The chain recombines TRBV5-6 with TRBJ1-1; 11 nucleotides align to TRBD1. Germline-derived CDR1 and CDR2 are SGHDT and YYEEEE. This CDR3 spans 13 amino acids. The trim removed 7 bases at V and 7 bases at J, leaving 6 bases unmatched. This CDR3 is CASVRTGGFEAFF. The DNA for the CDR3 is TGTGCCAGCGTAAGGACAGGGGGCTTTGAAGCTTTCTTT.

The chain joins TRBV30 to TRBJ2-2, with 10 bases that match TRBD2. Germline lookup yields CDR1 GTSNPN and CDR2 SVGIG (reference sequence). J lost 4 bases, V lost 0 bases, and 2 bases had no gene match. This CDR3 has 15 residues. The chain's CDR3 is CAWSVSGGATGELFF. CDR3 DNA sequence: TGTGCCTGGAGTGTGAGCGGGGGGGCCACCGGGGAGCTGTTTTTT.

This clone showed up just once. The chain links TRBV6-1 to TRBJ2-6; no definite D call. V was pared by 6 bases and J by 0 bases, with 9 bases between. This CDR3 is 15 amino acids long. Germline loops: CDR1 MNHNS, CDR2 SASEGT. The CDR3 spells CASSETGSGANVLTF. As DNA, the CDR3 is TGTGCCAGCAGCGAAACGGGCTCTGGGGCCAACGTCCTGACTTTC.